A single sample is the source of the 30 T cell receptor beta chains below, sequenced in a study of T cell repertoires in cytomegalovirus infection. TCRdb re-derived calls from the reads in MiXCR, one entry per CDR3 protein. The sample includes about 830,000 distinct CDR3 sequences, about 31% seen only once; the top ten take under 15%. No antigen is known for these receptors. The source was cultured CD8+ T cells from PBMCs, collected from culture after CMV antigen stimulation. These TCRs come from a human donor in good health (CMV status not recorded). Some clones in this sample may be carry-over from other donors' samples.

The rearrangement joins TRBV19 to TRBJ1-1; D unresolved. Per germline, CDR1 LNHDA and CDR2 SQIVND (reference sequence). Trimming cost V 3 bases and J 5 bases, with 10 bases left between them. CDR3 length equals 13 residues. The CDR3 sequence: CASSISSRTEAFF. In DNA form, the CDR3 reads TGTGCCAGTAGTATTAGCAGCCGAACTGAAGCTTTCTTT.

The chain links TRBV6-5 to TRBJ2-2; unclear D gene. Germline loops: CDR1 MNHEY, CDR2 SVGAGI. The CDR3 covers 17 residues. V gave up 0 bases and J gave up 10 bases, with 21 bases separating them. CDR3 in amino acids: CASSYSNLGSSSAELFF. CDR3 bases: TGTGCCAGCAGTTACTCGAACCTCGGCTCCTCGTCTGCGGAGCTGTTTTTT.

The CDR3 here is CASSYQTATGATTDTQYF. The DNA of the CDR3 is TGTGCCAGCAGTTACCAGACCGCGACAGGGGCGACGACAGATACGCAGTATTTT. The chain uses TRBV27 and TRBJ2-3; TRBD1 matches 8 bases. This CDR3 contains 18 residues. V was pared by 4 bases and J by 3 bases, with 15 bases of the junction left unmatched. Germline V gives CDR1 MNHEY, CDR2 SMNVEV (reference sequence).

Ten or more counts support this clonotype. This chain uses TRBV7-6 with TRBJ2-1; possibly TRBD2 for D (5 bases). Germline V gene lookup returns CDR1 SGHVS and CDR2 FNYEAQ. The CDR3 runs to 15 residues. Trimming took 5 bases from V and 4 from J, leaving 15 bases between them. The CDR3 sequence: CASSPTDSSYNEQFF. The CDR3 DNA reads TGTGCCAGCAGCCCGACGGACTCCTCTTACAATGAGCAGTTCTTC.

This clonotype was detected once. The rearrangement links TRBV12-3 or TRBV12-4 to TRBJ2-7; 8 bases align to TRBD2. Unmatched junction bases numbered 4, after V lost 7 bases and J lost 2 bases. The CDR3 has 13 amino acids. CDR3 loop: CASTRGGAYEQYF. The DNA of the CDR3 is TGTGCCAGCACCCGGGGGGGGGCCTACGAGCAGTACTTC.

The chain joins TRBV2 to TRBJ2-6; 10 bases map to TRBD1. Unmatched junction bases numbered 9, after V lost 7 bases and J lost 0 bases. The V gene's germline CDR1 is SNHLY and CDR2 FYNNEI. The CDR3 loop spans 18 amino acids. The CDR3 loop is CASIVGGQGSSGANVLTF. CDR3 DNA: TGTGCCAGCATCGTGGGGGGACAGGGGAGCTCTGGGGCCAACGTCCTGACTTTC.

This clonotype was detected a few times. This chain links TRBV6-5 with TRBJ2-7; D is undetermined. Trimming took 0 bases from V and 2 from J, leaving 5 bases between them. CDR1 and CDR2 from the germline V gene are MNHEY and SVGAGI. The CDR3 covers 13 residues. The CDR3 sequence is CASSYSITYEQYF. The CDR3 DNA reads TGTGCCAGCAGTTACTCGATTACCTACGAGCAGTACTTC.

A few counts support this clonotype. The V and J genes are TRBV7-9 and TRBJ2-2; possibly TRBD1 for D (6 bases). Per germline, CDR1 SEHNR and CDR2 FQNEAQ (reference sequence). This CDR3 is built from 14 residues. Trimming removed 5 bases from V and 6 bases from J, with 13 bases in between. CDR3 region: CASSGAQGPGELFF. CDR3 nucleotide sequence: TGTGCCAGCAGCGGAGCACAGGGCCCCGGGGAGCTGTTTTTT.

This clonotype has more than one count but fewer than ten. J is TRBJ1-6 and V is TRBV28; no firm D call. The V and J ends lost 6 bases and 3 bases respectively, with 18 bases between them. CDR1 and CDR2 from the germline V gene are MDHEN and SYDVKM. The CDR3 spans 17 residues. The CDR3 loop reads CASSTHGLSFYNSPLHF. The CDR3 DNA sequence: TGTGCCAGCAGCACCCATGGACTTTCATTCTATAATTCACCCCTCCACTTT. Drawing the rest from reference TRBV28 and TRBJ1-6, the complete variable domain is DVKVTQSSRYLVKRTGEKVFLECVQDMDHENMFWYRQDPGLGLRLIYFSYDVKMKEKGDIPEGYSVSREKKERFSLILESASTNQTSMYLCASSTHGLSFYNSPLHFGNGTRLTVT.

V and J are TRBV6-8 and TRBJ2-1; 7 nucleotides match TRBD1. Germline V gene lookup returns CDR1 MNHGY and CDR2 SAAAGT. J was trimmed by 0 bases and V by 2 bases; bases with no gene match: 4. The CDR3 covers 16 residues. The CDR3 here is CASSYRQGDSYNEQFF. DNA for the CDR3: TGTGCCAGCAGTTACCGACAGGGAGACTCCTACAATGAGCAGTTCTTC.

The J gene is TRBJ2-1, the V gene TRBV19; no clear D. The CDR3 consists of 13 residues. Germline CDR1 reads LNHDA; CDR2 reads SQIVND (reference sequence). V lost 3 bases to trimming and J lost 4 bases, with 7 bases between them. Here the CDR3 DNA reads TGTGCCAGTAGTATGATGCAGTACAATGAGCAGTTCTTC. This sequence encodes CASSMMQYNEQFF.

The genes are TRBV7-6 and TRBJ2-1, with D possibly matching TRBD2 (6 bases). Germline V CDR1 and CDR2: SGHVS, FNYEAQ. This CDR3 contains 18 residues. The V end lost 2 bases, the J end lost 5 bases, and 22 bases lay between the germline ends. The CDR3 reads CASSLFFPDYQKNNEQFF. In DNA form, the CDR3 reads TGTGCCAGCAGCTTATTTTTTCCGGACTACCAGAAAAACAATGAGCAGTTCTTC.

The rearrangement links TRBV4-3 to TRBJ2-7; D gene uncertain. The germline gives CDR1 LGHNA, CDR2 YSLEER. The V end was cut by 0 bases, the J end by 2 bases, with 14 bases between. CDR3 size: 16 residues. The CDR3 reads CASSQENRKGTYEQYV. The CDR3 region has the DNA TGCGCCAGCAGCCAAGAAAATCGGAAGGGTACCTACGAGCAGTACGTC.

The CDR3 DNA reads as TGTGCCAGCACCCGAGCGGGGGGTTTCAATCAGCCCCAGCATTTT. It specifies CASTRAGGFNQPQHF. The J gene is TRBJ1-5, the V gene TRBV7-8; D possibly corresponds to TRBD1 (5 bases). CDR1 is SGHVS and CDR2 is FQNEAQ in the germline V gene. The V gene lost 7 bases and the J gene lost 3 bases, with 16 bases spanning the gap. The CDR3 runs 15 residues.

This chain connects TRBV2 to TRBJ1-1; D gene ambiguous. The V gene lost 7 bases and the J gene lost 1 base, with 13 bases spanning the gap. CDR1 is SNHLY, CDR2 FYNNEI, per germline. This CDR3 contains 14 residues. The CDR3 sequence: CASTHPGENTEAFF. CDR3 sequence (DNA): TGTGCCAGCACCCACCCCGGAGAGAACACTGAAGCTTTCTTT.

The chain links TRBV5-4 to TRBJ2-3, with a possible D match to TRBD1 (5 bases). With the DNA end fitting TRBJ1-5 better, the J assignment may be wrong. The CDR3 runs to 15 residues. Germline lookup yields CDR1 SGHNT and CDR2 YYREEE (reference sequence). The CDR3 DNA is TGTGCCAGCAGCTTGGAGGGACTAGCTACAGATACGCAGCATTTT. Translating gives CASSLEGLATDTQHF.

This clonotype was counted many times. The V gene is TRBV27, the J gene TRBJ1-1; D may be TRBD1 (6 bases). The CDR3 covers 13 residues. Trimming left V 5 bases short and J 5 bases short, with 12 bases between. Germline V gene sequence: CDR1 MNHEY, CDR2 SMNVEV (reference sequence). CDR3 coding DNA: TGTGCCAGCAGTATCACAGGGAGTACTGAAGCTTTCTTT. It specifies CASSITGSTEAFF.

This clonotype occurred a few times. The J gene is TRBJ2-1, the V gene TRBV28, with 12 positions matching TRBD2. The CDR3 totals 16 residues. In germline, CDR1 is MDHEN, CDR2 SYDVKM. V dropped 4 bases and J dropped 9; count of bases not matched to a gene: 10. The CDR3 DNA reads TGTGCCAGCAGTTCGGCTCTAGCGGGGGGGCTTTTTGAGCAGTTCTTC. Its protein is CASSSALAGGLFEQFF.

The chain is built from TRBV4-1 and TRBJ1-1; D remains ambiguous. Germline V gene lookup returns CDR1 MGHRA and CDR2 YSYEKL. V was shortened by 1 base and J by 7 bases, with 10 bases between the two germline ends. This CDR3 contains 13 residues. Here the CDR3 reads CASSQVRTLEAFF. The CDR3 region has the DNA TGCGCCAGCAGCCAAGTGAGGACCCTTGAAGCTTTCTTT.

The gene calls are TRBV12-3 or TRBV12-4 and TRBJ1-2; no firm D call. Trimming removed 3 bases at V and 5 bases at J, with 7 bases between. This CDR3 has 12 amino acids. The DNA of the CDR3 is TGTGCCAGCAGTTTGCGGTGGTATGGCTACACCTTC. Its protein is CASSLRWYGYTF.

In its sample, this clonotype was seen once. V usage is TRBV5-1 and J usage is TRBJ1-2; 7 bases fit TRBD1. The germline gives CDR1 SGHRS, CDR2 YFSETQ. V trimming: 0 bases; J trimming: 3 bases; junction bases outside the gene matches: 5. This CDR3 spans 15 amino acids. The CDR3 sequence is CASSLVPTGHYGYTF. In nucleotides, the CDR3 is TGCGCCAGCAGCTTGGTTCCGACAGGGCACTATGGCTACACCTTC.

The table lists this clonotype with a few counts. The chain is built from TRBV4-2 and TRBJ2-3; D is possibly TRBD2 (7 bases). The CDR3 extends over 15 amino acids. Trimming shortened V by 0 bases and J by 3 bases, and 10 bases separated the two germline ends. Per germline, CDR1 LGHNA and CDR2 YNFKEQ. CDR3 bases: TGTGCCAGCAGCCAAGACAGGGGAGGGACAGATACGCAGTATTTT. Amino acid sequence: CASSQDRGGTDTQYF.

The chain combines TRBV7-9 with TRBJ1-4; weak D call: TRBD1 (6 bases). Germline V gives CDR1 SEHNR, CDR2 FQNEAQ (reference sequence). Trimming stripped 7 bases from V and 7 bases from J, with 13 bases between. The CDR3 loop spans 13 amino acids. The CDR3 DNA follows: TGTGCCAGCACCCCGGGGGGGCGTGAAAAACTGTTTTTT. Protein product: CASTPGGREKLFF.

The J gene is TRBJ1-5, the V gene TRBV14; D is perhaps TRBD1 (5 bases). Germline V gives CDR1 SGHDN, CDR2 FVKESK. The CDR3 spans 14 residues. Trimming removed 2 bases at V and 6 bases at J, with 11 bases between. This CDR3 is CASSQTGLLQPQHF. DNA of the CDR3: TGTGCCAGCAGCCAAACGGGACTTCTTCAGCCCCAGCATTTT.

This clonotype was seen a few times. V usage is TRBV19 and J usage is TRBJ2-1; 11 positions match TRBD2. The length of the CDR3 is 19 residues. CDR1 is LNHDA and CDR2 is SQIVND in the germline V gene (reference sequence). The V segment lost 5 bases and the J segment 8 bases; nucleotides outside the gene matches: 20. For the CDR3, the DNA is TGTGCCAGTAGTTCCTGGACAGGGAAGGGTAGCGGGGGGGCATATGAGCAGTTCTTC. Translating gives CASSSWTGKGSGGAYEQFF.

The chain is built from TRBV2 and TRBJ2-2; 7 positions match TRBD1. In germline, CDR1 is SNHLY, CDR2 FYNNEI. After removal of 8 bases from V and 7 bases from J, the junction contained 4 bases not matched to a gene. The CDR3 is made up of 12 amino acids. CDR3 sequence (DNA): TGTGCCAGCGGGACAGATGACGGGGAGCTGTTTTTT. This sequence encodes CASGTDDGELFF.

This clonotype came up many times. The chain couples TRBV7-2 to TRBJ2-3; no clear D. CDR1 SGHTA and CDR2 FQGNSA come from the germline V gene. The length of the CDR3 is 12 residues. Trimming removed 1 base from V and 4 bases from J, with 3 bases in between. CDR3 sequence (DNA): TGTGCCAGCAGCTTAGTAGCAGATACGCAGTATTTT. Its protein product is CASSLVADTQYF.

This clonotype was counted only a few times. CDR3 nucleotides: TGTGCCAGCTCACTGACAGGAGACTCCTACAATGAGCAGTTCTTC. Translation gives CASSLTGDSYNEQFF. The V call is TRBV18, the J call TRBJ2-1; possible D gene TRBD1, 6 bases. The V and J ends lost 4 bases and 0 bases respectively, with 10 bases between them. The CDR3 runs 15 residues. Germline V gene sequence: CDR1 KGHSH, CDR2 LQKENI.

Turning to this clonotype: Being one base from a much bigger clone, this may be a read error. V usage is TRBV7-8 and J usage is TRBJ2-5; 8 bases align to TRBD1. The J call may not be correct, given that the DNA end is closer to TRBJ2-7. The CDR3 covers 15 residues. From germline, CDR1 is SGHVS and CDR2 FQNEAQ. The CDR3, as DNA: TGTGCCAGCAGCTCATCCCGGGACAGGTCCTACGAGCAGTACTTC. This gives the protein CASSSSRDRSYEQYF.

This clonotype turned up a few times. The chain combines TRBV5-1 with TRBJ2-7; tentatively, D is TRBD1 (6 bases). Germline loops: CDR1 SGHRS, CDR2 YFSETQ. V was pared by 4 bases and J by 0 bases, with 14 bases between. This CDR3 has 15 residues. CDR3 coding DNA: TGCGCCAGCAGCCCGCGGACAGTGAACTCCTACGAGCAGTACTTC. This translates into CASSPRTVNSYEQYF.